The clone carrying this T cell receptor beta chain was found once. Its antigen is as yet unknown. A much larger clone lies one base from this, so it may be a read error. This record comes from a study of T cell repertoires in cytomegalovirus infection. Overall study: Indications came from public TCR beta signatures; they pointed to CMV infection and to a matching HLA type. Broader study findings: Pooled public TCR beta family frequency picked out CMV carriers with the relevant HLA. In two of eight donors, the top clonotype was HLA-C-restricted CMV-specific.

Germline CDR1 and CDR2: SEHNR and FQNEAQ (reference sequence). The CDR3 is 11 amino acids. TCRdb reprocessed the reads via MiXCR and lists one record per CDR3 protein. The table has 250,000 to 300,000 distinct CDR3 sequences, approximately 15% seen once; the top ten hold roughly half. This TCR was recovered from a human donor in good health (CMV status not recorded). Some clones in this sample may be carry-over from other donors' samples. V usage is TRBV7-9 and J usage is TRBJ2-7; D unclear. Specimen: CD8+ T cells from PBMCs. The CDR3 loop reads CASSSPDEQHF. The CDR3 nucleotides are TGTGCCAGCAGCTCCCCGGACGAGCAGCACTTC.